At least ten counts were recorded for the clone carrying this T cell receptor (beta chain). The data stem from a study of low-dose radiotherapy and immunotherapy resistance in tumors. Time point of the sample: after trial treatment. Sample treatment: LDRT plus nivolumab, ipilimumab, low-dose cyclophosphamide and aspirin (RACIN trial). After removal of 5 bases from V and 4 bases from J, the junction contained 6 bases not matched to a gene. This CDR3 has 14 residues. CDR1 and CDR2 from the germline V gene are SGHNT and YENEEA. First-strand cDNA relied on TRAV- and TRBV-specific primers spanning alpha and beta chains. The authors amplified TCRs for about 18 PCR cycles with a constant-region primer and a V-primer adapter. TCRdb redid the calling of the reads with MiXCR, one entry per CDR3 protein. The sample carries 35,000 to 50,000 distinct CDR3 sequences, less than 30% recorded once.

The clonotype originates from a male donor with prostate cancer. The sequencing here drew on PBMCs, taken after low-dose radiotherapy plus immunotherapy. V usage is TRBV11-3 and J usage is TRBJ2-7; 9 bases agree with TRBD2. CDR3 DNA sequence: TGTGCCAGCAGCCTTAGCGGGAGTATTTACGAGCAGTACTTC. Amino acid sequence: CASSLSGSIYEQYF.